What follows are 19 T cell receptor beta chains derived from one specimen sequenced in a study of blood T cell repertoires in COVID-19. Sequencing was performed with immunoSEQ multiplex PCR; in TCRdb, only in-frame clones are kept and a portion is missing. Among 40,000 to 50,000 clones listed, approximately 90% were seen once. The sample was peripheral blood. The receptor source for this set is a man aged 50-60 years with active COVID-19.

J is TRBJ1-1 and V is TRBV7-9, with TRBD1 matching over 7 bases. The V gene's germline CDR1 is SEHNR and CDR2 FQNEAQ (reference sequence). V was clipped by 2 bases and J by 6 bases; unmatched bases: 6. This CDR3 is 14 amino acids long. CDR3 nucleotide sequence: TGTGCCAGCAGCTTAAACACAGGGGTGGCTGAAGCTTTCTTT. Protein: CASSLNTGVAEAFF.

The genes are TRBV7-8 and TRBJ1-1, with unresolved D. The CDR3 is 15 residues long. Germline V gene data show CDR1 as SGHVS and CDR2 as FQNEAQ. V was trimmed by 3 bases and J by 1 base, leaving 12 bases between them. The CDR3 DNA is TGTGCCAGCAGCTTCCTGCGGGCAGGGAACACTGAAGCTTTCTTT. Residues: CASSFLRAGNTEAFF.

A few counts support this clone. The J gene is TRBJ2-7, the V gene TRBV5-1, with 7 bases fitting TRBD1. Germline V gene lookup returns CDR1 SGHRS and CDR2 YFSETQ. The CDR3 covers 13 residues. The V and J ends lost 4 bases and 13 bases, in that order; junction bases with no gene match: 14. The CDR3 bases are TGCGCCAGCAGCCAACTAGGACAGGAGCGCTCATACTTC. Its protein is CASSQLGQERSYF.

The chain recombines TRBV20-1 with TRBJ2-2, with 7 bases identical to TRBD2. The CDR3 is 14 residues long. The germline CDR1 and CDR2 sequences are DFQATT and SNEGSKA (reference sequence). V was pared by 6 bases and J by 3 bases, with 7 bases of the junction left unmatched. The CDR3 DNA is TGCAGTGCCAGTCTAGCGGAAGACACCGGGGAGCTGTTTTTT. Translating gives CSASLAEDTGELFF.

This rearrangement joins TRBV5-1 to TRBJ1-2, with 8 bases matching TRBD1. Germline V gene data show CDR1 as SGHRS and CDR2 as YFSETQ. The CDR3 extends over 15 amino acids. The trim removed 1 base at V and 6 bases at J, leaving 8 bases unmatched. The CDR3 here is CASSLTSRDRNGYTF. The DNA for the CDR3 is TGCGCCAGCAGCTTGACATCCCGGGACAGGAATGGCTACACCTTC.

This chain connects TRBV5-8 to TRBJ2-7; 8 bases are a match to TRBD2. The CDR3 sequence is 14 residues long. V lost 2 bases to trimming and J lost 2 bases; unmatched junction nucleotides: 3. Germline V gene lookup returns CDR1 SGHTS and CDR2 YDEGEE. The CDR3 here is CASSFSGVPYEQYF. CDR3 in DNA: TGTGCCAGCAGCTTTAGCGGGGTCCCCTACGAGCAGTACTTC.

CDR3 amino acids: CASSPRSRGRSQETQYF. CDR3 sequence (DNA): TGTGCCAGCTCACCAAGGAGCAGGGGCAGGTCCCAAGAGACCCAGTACTTC. The genes are TRBV18 and TRBJ2-5; TRBD1 might be the D (6 bases). From germline, CDR1 is KGHSH and CDR2 LQKENI. The CDR3 has 17 residues. Trimming removed 2 bases at V and 1 base at J, with 17 bases between.

The rearrangement links TRBV19 to TRBJ2-7, with 10 bases that match TRBD2. Looked up from germline, CDR1 is LNHDA and CDR2 is SQIVND (reference sequence). The CDR3 loop spans 15 amino acids. With V trimmed by 6 bases and J by 1 base, 6 bases remained unmatched. The CDR3 DNA reads as TGTGCCAGTAGCAAACTAGCGGGGCAATCCTACGAGCAGTACTTC. Translated: CASSKLAGQSYEQYF.

CDR3 sequence (DNA): TGTGCCAGCAGTTATCAGACAGGGAGTCCCTACAATCAGCCCCAGCATTTT. Residues: CASSYQTGSPYNQPQHF. The rearrangement links TRBV6-2 or TRBV6-3 to TRBJ1-5, with 7 positions matching TRBD1. The J segment lost 3 bases and the V segment lost 3 bases, leaving 11 bases of the junction unmatched. CDR3 length: 17 amino acids. Germline CDR1 is MNHEY and CDR2 is SVGEGT.

The DNA of the CDR3 is TGTGCCAGCAGTGAAGGGACAGGGGGCGGAGAGACCCAGTACTTC. It codes for CASSEGTGGGETQYF. The chain links TRBV6-1 to TRBJ2-5; 11 positions agree with TRBD1. CDR3 length equals 15 residues. V gave up 1 base and J gave up 4 bases; unmatched junction bases: 2. Germline lookup yields CDR1 MNHNS and CDR2 SASEGT.

The rearrangement joins TRBV12-5 to TRBJ2-3; D perhaps matches TRBD1 (6 bases). V lost 5 bases to trimming and J lost 4 bases, with 16 bases between them. Germline V lookup: CDR1 LGHNT, CDR2 FRNRAP. The CDR3 has 15 residues. CDR3 coding DNA: TGTGCTAGTGGTAAACCCTCCAGGGGTGCAGATACGCAGTATTTT. Translating it yields CASGKPSRGADTQYF.

For the CDR3, the DNA is TGTGCCAGCAGGGGACAGGGAGCCTACGAGCAGTACTTC. Encoded protein: CASRGQGAYEQYF. The chain couples TRBV7-9 to TRBJ2-7, with 9 bases lining up with TRBD1. Trimming at V came to 6 bases and at J to 2 bases, leaving 2 bases not matched to a gene. The CDR3 loop spans 13 amino acids. Germline V lookup: CDR1 SEHNR, CDR2 FQNEAQ (reference sequence). The full variable domain, its missing parts supplied by reference TRBV7-9 and TRBJ2-7, is DTGVSQNPRHKITKRGQNVTFRCDPISEHNRLYWYRQTLGQGPEFLTYFQNEAQLEKSRLLSDRFSAERPKGSFSTLEIQRTEQGDSAMYLCASRGQGAYEQYFGPGTRLTVT.

In the case of this clone: The junction differs from germline at one of its ends, possibly a read error. The V and J genes are TRBV7-9 and TRBJ2-3; perhaps TRBD2 as D (5 bases). Germline V gives CDR1 SEHNR, CDR2 FQNEAQ (reference sequence). The CDR3 length is 12 residues. CDR3 nucleotides: TGTGCCAGCACCTTACGGGGAGATACGCAGTATTTT. Protein product: CASTLRGDTQYF.

This chain uses TRBV28 with TRBJ1-2; D is undetermined. The germline V and J ends were trimmed by 10 bases and 6 bases, with 12 bases remaining between them. The CDR3 has 11 amino acids. The germline gives CDR1 MDHEN, CDR2 SYDVKM. CDR3 coding DNA: TGTGCCACCCGGGAAACGGATGGCTACACCTTC. Protein sequence: CATRETDGYTF.

The chain couples TRBV19 to TRBJ2-3; the D gene is possibly TRBD1 (5 bases). Trimming took off 3 bases at V and 2 bases at J, with 9 bases between the two ends. This CDR3 comprises 14 residues. Germline-derived CDR1 and CDR2 are LNHDA and SQIVND (reference sequence). CDR3 sequence reads: CASSMATDTDTQYF. Here the CDR3 DNA reads TGTGCCAGTAGTATGGCGACAGACACAGATACGCAGTATTTT.

This clone was detected only once. V gene TRBV5-6 combines with J gene TRBJ1-3; 8 bases are a match to TRBD1. V was pared by 2 bases and J by 3 bases, with 4 bases of the junction left unmatched. The CDR3 spans 15 residues. Per the germline V gene, CDR1 is SGHDT and CDR2 is YYEEEE. CDR3 coding DNA: TGTGCCAGCAGCTTTCTGGGGACAGGTGGAAACACCATATATTTT. It encodes CASSFLGTGGNTIYF.

This chain joins TRBV11-2 and TRBJ2-7, with D unclear. V lost 8 bases to trimming and J lost 0 bases, with 11 bases between them. The V gene's germline CDR1 is SGHAT and CDR2 FQNNGV. The CDR3 spans 13 residues. The DNA of the CDR3 is TGTGCCAGCGGCGTTAGCCCCTCCTACGAGCAGTACTTC. Its protein product is CASGVSPSYEQYF.

The chain couples TRBV12-2 to TRBJ2-7; the D segment call TRBD2 is taken from the table without a DNA check. TRBV12-2 is a pseudogene segment. CDR3 size: 16 residues. The CDR3 coding sequence is TGTGCAAGTCGCCCCCACCCCGGGGCGGGATCCTACGAGCAGTACTTC. The encoded protein is CASRPHPGAGSYEQYF.

The chain uses TRBV7-8 and TRBJ2-5, with 13 bases identical to TRBD2. Germline V gene data show CDR1 as SGHVS and CDR2 as FQNEAQ. The CDR3 is made up of 16 amino acids. Germline trimming cut 5 bases from V and 4 bases from J; bases unmatched to any gene: 7. CDR3 DNA sequence: TGTGCCAGCAGCCGGATACTAGCGGGGGGGACAGAGACCCAGTACTTC. It is translated as CASSRILAGGTETQYF.